Given below is one T cell receptor (beta chain) in context. The protocol was immunoSEQ multiplex PCR, while the TCRdb copy is restricted to in-frame clones and leaves out a portion. Here the sample spans some 120,000 clones, 90% being singletons. These data belong to a study of blood T cell repertoires in COVID-19. About the research overall: The United States, Italy and Spain were the sources of the acute and convalescent COVID-19 samples.

The CDR3 extends over 12 amino acids. Trimming removed 1 base from V and 4 bases from J, with 2 bases in between. Germline V gene lookup returns CDR1 LGHDT and CDR2 YNNKEL (reference sequence). This receptor was taken from a human donor with active COVID-19. The donor label of this sample is uncertain. Sequenced material: peripheral blood. This chain uses TRBV3-1 (or the pseudogene TRBV3-2) with TRBJ1-3; D uncertain. The CDR3 region is CASSQVGNTIYF. CDR3 bases: TGTGCCAGCAGCCAAGTAGGAAACACCATATATTTT.